This is a list of T cell receptor beta chains from one sample in a study of shared clonotypes between healthy human individuals. The protocol was immunoSEQ multiplex PCR, while the TCRdb copy is restricted to in-frame clones and leaves out a portion. The data contain 1 million to 1.2 million clones, about 80% of them seen just once; the ten biggest clones take up roughly 0.83%. The material sequenced was memory CD4+ T cells from PBMCs. These TCRs come from a man aged 18 to 29 in good health. Some clones in this sample may be carry-over from other donors' samples. Each CDR3 is given without its conserved first and last residue. Each record gives: J gene, V gene, CDR3 protein.

>TRBJ1-1|TRBV2
ATKGQQNTEAF
>TRBJ1-1|TRBV7-2
ASSLAGQHTEAF
>TRBJ1-2|TRBV4-1
ASSHSRSPRDGYT
>TRBJ2-6|TRBV10-3
AISARDGNVLT
>TRBJ2-2|TRBV11-2
ASSPQAPLGELF
>TRBJ1-1|TRBV4-2
ASSPGVGGGNTEAF
>TRBJ2-7|TRBV6-5
ASSYLGYSYEQY
>TRBJ1-1|TRBV5-4
ASSLRRGRENTEAF
>TRBJ1-1|TRBV6-1
ASSEVLGRNTEAF
>TRBJ1-3|TRBV9
ASSLETGSGNTIY
>TRBJ2-7|TRBV15
ATRVGTSAFYEQY
>TRBJ2-7|TRBV19
ASSMTGWDEQY
>TRBJ1-1|TRBV11-2
ASSWSGTYTEAF
>TRBJ2-3|TRBV5-6
ASSLRGIRSADTQY
>TRBJ2-7|TRBV7-3
ASSLYGRADEQY
>TRBJ1-1|TRBV18
ASSPGDFPAG
>TRBJ1-2|TRBV9
ASSARDIPDYGYT
>TRBJ1-1|TRBV9
ASSPGQGRYTEAF
>TRBJ1-1|TRBV7-9
ASSFWGAGAF
>TRBJ1-1|TRBV6-6
ASMMYPGLNTEAF
>TRBJ1-4|TRBV29-1
SATPSTGTGEF
>TRBJ2-7|TRBV13
ASSLSSGRVAYEQY